Each of the 21 T cell receptor beta chains below was sequenced from the same sample in a study of blood T cell repertoires in COVID-19. The method was immunoSEQ multiplex PCR; TCRdb's version includes in-frame clones alone and lacks a portion of them. The sample gives about 260,000 clones, 88% of which show up once; roughly 4% is in the top ten. Sequenced sample: peripheral blood. These TCRs come from a man aged 60 to 75 who had recovered from COVID-19.

This chain uses TRBV3-1 (or the pseudogene TRBV3-2) with TRBJ2-5; D is undetermined. V shed 7 bases and J shed 9 bases, with 24 bases lying between them. The CDR3 totals 15 residues. Germline lookup yields CDR1 LGHDT and CDR2 YNNKEL (reference sequence). This chain's CDR3 is CASTTRTTGLRPQYF. In DNA, the CDR3 is TGTGCCAGCACCACGCGAACTACTGGTCTTCGGCCCCAGTACTTC.

The chain uses TRBV7-9 and TRBJ2-5; 11 nucleotides agree with TRBD1. The CDR3 is 14 amino acids. Germline lookup yields CDR1 SEHNR and CDR2 FQNEAQ (reference sequence). The J segment lost 6 bases and the V segment lost 4 bases, leaving 4 bases of the junction unmatched. CDR3 DNA sequence: TGTGCCAGCAGCTCCGGGACAGGGGGGAAGACCCAGTACTTC. It codes for CASSSGTGGKTQYF.

The gene calls are TRBV3-1 (or the pseudogene TRBV3-2) and TRBJ2-3; TRBD1 matches 8 bases. The V gene end was trimmed by 1 base and the J gene end by 4 bases; junction bases not matched to a gene: 4. The CDR3 loop spans 15 amino acids. CDR1 is LGHDT, CDR2 YNNKEL, per germline (reference sequence). The CDR3 reads CASSQVDRDADTQYF. Written as DNA, the CDR3 is TGTGCCAGCAGCCAAGTGGACAGGGATGCAGATACGCAGTATTTT.

The rearrangement joins TRBV6-5 to TRBJ2-3; D not certain. The CDR3 has 15 amino acids. CDR1 is MNHEY and CDR2 is SVGAGI in the germline V gene. Between the trimmed V and J ends, which lost 0 bases and 4 bases, there was a span of 11 bases. Here the CDR3 DNA reads TGTGCCAGCAGTTACTCGAGAGGCCTCGCAGATACGCAGTATTTT. It translates to CASSYSRGLADTQYF.

This rearrangement joins TRBV2 to TRBJ1-4, with TRBD1 as a possible D gene (5 bases). The germline CDR1 and CDR2 sequences are SNHLY and FYNNEI. The CDR3 extends over 13 amino acids. V lost 7 bases to trimming and J lost 7 bases, with 13 bases between them. The CDR3 nucleotides read TGTGCCAGCATAGGGGCTCCGGGTGAAAAACTGTTTTTT. Amino acids: CASIGAPGEKLFF.

This rearrangement joins TRBV6-5 to TRBJ1-4, with D possibly matching TRBD1 (5 bases). Germline CDR1 and CDR2: MNHEY and SVGAGI. Deletions cut 6 bases from V and 8 bases from J, with 16 bases between. The length of the CDR3 is 14 residues. The CDR3 region has the DNA TGTGCCAGCAGCCCCTGGGGGGGGGAAGAAAAACTGTTTTTT. Amino acids: CASSPWGGEEKLFF.

The rearrangement links TRBV27 to TRBJ2-7, with D perhaps matching TRBD1 (7 bases). The germline V gene encodes CDR1 MNHEY and CDR2 SMNVEV (reference sequence). This CDR3 spans 16 amino acids. V lost 0 bases and J lost 3, with 15 bases in between. The CDR3 bases are TGTGCCAGCAGTTTATCCGCAGGGGGGTTTGGCTACGAGCAGTACTTC. Amino acids: CASSLSAGGFGYEQYF.

The chain links TRBV11-2 to TRBJ1-1; D call uncertain. V was trimmed by 1 base and J by 7 bases, leaving 10 bases between them. Per germline, CDR1 SGHAT and CDR2 FQNNGV. CDR3 length: 13 amino acids. CDR3 coding DNA: TGTGCCAGCAGCTTAGGGCACGATTATGAAGCTTTCTTT. It translates to CASSLGHDYEAFF.

The rearrangement joins TRBV27 to TRBJ1-2, with TRBD1 identical over 9 bases. V shed 2 bases, J shed 2 bases, and the junction held 12 bases outside the gene matches. The germline gives CDR1 MNHEY, CDR2 SMNVEV (reference sequence). CDR3 size: 18 residues. In DNA form, the CDR3 reads TGTGCCAGCAGTTTACGGCGGGGACAGGGCCTGCCCAACTATGGCTACACCTTC. Protein product: CASSLRRGQGLPNYGYTF.

The V and J genes are TRBV10-2 and TRBJ2-5; the D gene is possibly TRBD1 (5 bases). Between the trimmed V and J ends, which lost 6 bases and 4 bases, there was a span of 12 bases. From germline, CDR1 is WSHSY and CDR2 SAAADI. The CDR3 extends over 13 amino acids. The CDR3 loop is CASRYRQGETQYF. CDR3 in DNA: TGCGCCAGCAGATATCGGCAGGGAGAGACCCAGTACTTC.

The genes are TRBV7-9 and TRBJ2-1; 8 bases are a match to TRBD1. CDR3 size: 16 residues. Germline V CDR1 and CDR2: SEHNR, FQNEAQ (reference sequence). The ends lost 2 bases at V and 7 bases at J; junction bases unmatched: 10. In DNA, the CDR3 is TGTGCCAGCAGCTTACCTACAGGGGGTGCAAGGAATGAGCAGTTCTTC. Translated, it gives CASSLPTGGARNEQFF.

This sequence joins TRBV6-5 and TRBJ1-2; the D is unclear. The germline V gene encodes CDR1 MNHEY and CDR2 SVGAGI. Trimming removed 8 bases from V and 4 bases from J, with 17 bases in between. The CDR3 totals 14 residues. The CDR3 loop reads CASGGRGPSYGYTF. CDR3 nucleotides: TGTGCCAGCGGAGGACGCGGCCCATCCTATGGCTACACCTTC.

V gene TRBV12-3 or TRBV12-4 combines with J gene TRBJ2-7; 9 nucleotides agree with TRBD1. The CDR3 loop spans 13 amino acids. With V trimmed by 4 bases and J by 5 bases, 3 bases remained unmatched. Here the CDR3 DNA reads TGTGCCAGCAGTTCGGACAGGGGCCACGAGCAGTACTTC. Amino acid sequence: CASSSDRGHEQYF.

The chain is built from TRBV9 and TRBJ1-1, with 11 bases identical to TRBD1. Germline V gives CDR1 SGDLS, CDR2 YYNGEE. This CDR3 comprises 14 residues. V lost 4 bases and J lost 11; bases outside the gene matches: 10. CDR3 in amino acids: CASSPGGTGGSAFF. The CDR3 DNA sequence: TGTGCCAGCAGCCCCGGAGGGACAGGGGGGTCTGCTTTCTTT.

The V and J genes are TRBV7-8 and TRBJ2-3; 9 nucleotides agree with TRBD1. Trimming cost V 5 bases and J 0 bases; bases outside gene matches: 9. The CDR3 sequence is 17 residues long. The germline CDR1 and CDR2 sequences are SGHVS and FQNEAQ. The chain's CDR3 is CASSPHGGQGSTDTQYF. In DNA, the CDR3 is TGTGCCAGCAGCCCCCATGGAGGACAGGGGAGCACAGATACGCAGTATTTT.

This clone has only one observation. V is TRBV5-4 and J is TRBJ1-5; weak D call: TRBD1 (5 bases). The CDR3 is 17 amino acids. Germline V gene data show CDR1 as SGHNT and CDR2 as YYREEE (reference sequence). Trimming left V 5 bases short and J 0 bases short, with 18 bases between. The CDR3 reads CASRDIQALYSNQPQHF. DNA for the CDR3: TGTGCCAGCAGGGACATACAGGCCCTTTATAGCAATCAGCCCCAGCATTTT.

The rearrangement uses TRBV5-1 and TRBJ2-2, with 11 nucleotides matching TRBD2. Germline loops: CDR1 SGHRS, CDR2 YFSETQ. V lost 4 bases and J lost 0; bases outside the gene matches: 2. CDR3 length: 16 residues. This CDR3 is CASSLLAGANTGELFF. The CDR3 DNA sequence: TGCGCCAGCAGCCTACTAGCGGGGGCGAACACCGGGGAGCTGTTTTTT.

V is TRBV5-6 and J is TRBJ2-1; TRBD2 is a possible D gene (6 bases). The V and J ends lost 0 bases and 4 bases respectively, with 14 bases between them. This CDR3 comprises 16 residues. CDR1 and CDR2 (germline): SGHDT, YYEEEE. CDR3 amino acids: CASSLALGGGYNEQFF. The DNA for the CDR3 is TGTGCCAGCAGCTTGGCCCTGGGAGGAGGATACAATGAGCAGTTCTTC.

This clone was recorded once. This sequence joins TRBV7-2 and TRBJ2-5, with 8 bases aligning to TRBD1. The CDR3 totals 14 residues. V lost 3 bases and J lost 4; bases outside the gene matches: 4. Germline V gene lookup returns CDR1 SGHTA and CDR2 FQGNSA. The CDR3 loop reads CASSLGTGPETQYF. The CDR3 DNA sequence: TGTGCCAGCAGCTTGGGGACAGGCCCAGAGACCCAGTACTTC.

V gene TRBV27 combines with J gene TRBJ2-7, with TRBD2 as a possible D gene (6 bases). Trimming left V 1 base short and J 7 bases short, with 8 bases between. Germline CDR1 reads MNHEY; CDR2 reads SMNVEV (reference sequence). CDR3 length: 12 amino acids. CDR3 nucleotides: TGTGCCAGCAGTTTATACGGGGGAGAGCAGTACTTC. This sequence encodes CASSLYGGEQYF.

CDR3 bases: TGTGCCAGCAGCTCAACTCTGACAGGGTCGGGTGGCTACACCTTC. Translating it yields CASSSTLTGSGGYTF. V is TRBV7-2 and J is TRBJ1-2; TRBD1 aligns across 7 bases. This CDR3 comprises 15 residues. In germline, CDR1 is SGHTA, CDR2 FQGNSA. With 4 bases clipped from V and 7 bases from J, the junction kept 12 bases outside the gene matches.